Listed below are T cell receptor beta chains from one sample, sequenced in a study of T cells in Graves' hyperthyroidism and ophthalmopathy. TCRdb analysed the multiplex PCR reads with MiXCR anew, one entry per CDR3 protein. This sample has about 840,000 distinct CDR3 sequences, with 35% to 45% found just once. The sample comprised blood. These receptors all come from a man between 18 and 35 years old with Graves' hyperthyroidism. Both conserved end residues are part of each CDR3. Fields, in order: J gene, clone size, D gene, V gene, CDR3 protein, CDR3 DNA. D genes are given only for firm matches. Clone size is given for some rows only: seen once, a few or many times, or a class if the clone is expanded.

J gene: TRBJ2-5; clone size: many; D gene: .; V gene: TRBV7-7; CDR3 protein: CASSPVGAGETQYF; CDR3 DNA: TGTGCTAGCAGCCCCGTGGGGGCAGGCGAGACCCAGTACTTC
J gene: TRBJ2-7; clone size: .; D gene: .; V gene: TRBV7-9; CDR3 protein: CASSWRGPLPYEQYF; CDR3 DNA: TGTGCCAGCAGTTGGCGGGGGCCCCTCCCCTACGAGCAGTACTTC
J gene: TRBJ1-1; clone size: .; D gene: .; V gene: TRBV7-8; CDR3 protein: CASSQDVRGGTEAFF; CDR3 DNA: TGTGCCAGCAGCCAAGATGTTCGGGGTGGGACTGAAGCTTTCTTT
J gene: TRBJ1-1; clone size: .; D gene: .; V gene: TRBV7-9; CDR3 protein: CASSLMGTTEAFF; CDR3 DNA: TGTGCCAGCAGCTTAATGGGGACCACTGAAGCTTTCTTT
J gene: TRBJ2-5; clone size: few; D gene: TRBD1; V gene: TRBV9; CDR3 protein: CASSVSGAGGETQYF; CDR3 DNA: TGTGCCAGCAGCGTCTCCGGGGCAGGGGGAGAGACCCAGTACTTC
J gene: TRBJ1-1; clone size: many; D gene: TRBD1; V gene: TRBV15; CDR3 protein: CATSGTGNTEAFF; CDR3 DNA: TGTGCCACCTCAGGGACAGGGAACACTGAAGCTTTCTTT
J gene: TRBJ2-5; clone size: few; D gene: TRBD2; V gene: TRBV20-1; CDR3 protein: CSASTSGGQETQYF; CDR3 DNA: TGCAGTGCTTCGACTAGCGGGGGGCAGGAGACCCAGTACTTC
J gene: TRBJ2-3; clone size: .; D gene: .; V gene: TRBV29-1; CDR3 protein: CSGGGQITDTQYF; CDR3 DNA: TGCAGCGGAGGGGGTCAGATCACAGATACGCAGTATTTT
J gene: TRBJ2-7; clone size: many; D gene: TRBD2; V gene: TRBV29-1; CDR3 protein: CSVEAGGLGEQYF; CDR3 DNA: TGCAGCGTTGAAGCGGGAGGTCTGGGTGAGCAGTACTTC
J gene: TRBJ1-2; clone size: .; D gene: .; V gene: TRBV20-1; CDR3 protein: CSARDAGDGYTF; CDR3 DNA: TGCAGTGCTAGAGATGCGGGGGATGGCTACACCTTC
J gene: TRBJ2-7; clone size: few; D gene: .; V gene: TRBV5-4; CDR3 protein: CASSQVGADEQYF; CDR3 DNA: TGTGCCAGCAGCCAAGTGGGGGCGGACGAGCAGTACTTC
J gene: TRBJ1-6; clone size: .; D gene: TRBD1; V gene: TRBV7-3; CDR3 protein: CASSQRTGTGYNSPLHF; CDR3 DNA: TGCGCCAGCAGCCAACGAACCGGGACAGGCTATAATTCACCCCTCCACTTT
J gene: TRBJ1-5; clone size: .; D gene: TRBD1; V gene: TRBV4-1; CDR3 protein: CASSLTLPGQGDQPQHF; CDR3 DNA: TGTGCCAGCAGCCTTACTCTCCCGGGACAGGGGGATCAGCCCCAGCATTTT
J gene: TRBJ1-2; clone size: many; D gene: .; V gene: TRBV7-9; CDR3 protein: CASSLDKNYGYTF; CDR3 DNA: TGTGCCAGCAGCTTGGACAAGAACTATGGCTACACCTTC
J gene: TRBJ1-4; clone size: .; D gene: .; V gene: TRBV6-5; CDR3 protein: CASSYSIRNEKLFF; CDR3 DNA: TGTGCCAGCAGTTACTCGATCAGGAATGAAAAACTGTTTTTT
J gene: TRBJ1-5; clone size: .; D gene: .; V gene: TRBV9; CDR3 protein: CASSAAGETQHF; CDR3 DNA: TGTGCCAGCAGCGCAGCGGGGGAGACCCAGCATTTT
J gene: TRBJ1-1; clone size: .; D gene: .; V gene: TRBV12-5; CDR3 protein: CASGPELGTEAFF; CDR3 DNA: TGTGCTAGTGGCCCAGAGCTTGGGACTGAAGCTTTCTTT
J gene: TRBJ1-4; clone size: .; D gene: .; V gene: TRBV20-1; CDR3 protein: CSARGASGGNEKLFF; CDR3 DNA: TGCAGTGCTAGAGGGGCCTCCGGGGGGAATGAAAAACTGTTTTTT
J gene: TRBJ1-5; clone size: .; D gene: .; V gene: TRBV6-1; CDR3 protein: CASTRTGTNQPQHF; CDR3 DNA: TGTGCCAGCACCCGAACAGGGACCAATCAGCCCCAGCATTTT
J gene: TRBJ2-3; clone size: .; D gene: .; V gene: TRBV19; CDR3 protein: CASRVPSTDTQYF; CDR3 DNA: TGTGCCAGTAGGGTCCCTAGCACAGATACGCAGTATTTT
J gene: TRBJ1-1; clone size: .; D gene: TRBD1; V gene: TRBV10-3; CDR3 protein: CAISGQGGSTEAFF; CDR3 DNA: TGTGCCATCAGTGGACAGGGTGGGTCCACTGAAGCTTTCTTT
J gene: TRBJ2-2; clone size: .; D gene: .; V gene: TRBV2; CDR3 protein: CASSQHLASNTGELFF; CDR3 DNA: TGCGCCAGCAGCCAACATCTAGCGTCGAACACCGGGGAGCTGTTTTTT
J gene: TRBJ2-7; clone size: .; D gene: .; V gene: TRBV20-1; CDR3 protein: CSAWYSSYEQCF; CDR3 DNA: TGCAGTGCTTGGTACAGCTCCTACGAGCAGTGCTTC
J gene: TRBJ1-1; clone size: many; D gene: .; V gene: TRBV20-1; CDR3 protein: CSAPDRRDFF; CDR3 DNA: TGCAGTGCACCAGACAGGAGGGATTTCTTT
J gene: TRBJ1-4; clone size: many; D gene: .; V gene: TRBV20-1; CDR3 protein: CSARLSDYELFF; CDR3 DNA: TGCAGTGCTAGATTATCGGATTACGAACTGTTTTTT